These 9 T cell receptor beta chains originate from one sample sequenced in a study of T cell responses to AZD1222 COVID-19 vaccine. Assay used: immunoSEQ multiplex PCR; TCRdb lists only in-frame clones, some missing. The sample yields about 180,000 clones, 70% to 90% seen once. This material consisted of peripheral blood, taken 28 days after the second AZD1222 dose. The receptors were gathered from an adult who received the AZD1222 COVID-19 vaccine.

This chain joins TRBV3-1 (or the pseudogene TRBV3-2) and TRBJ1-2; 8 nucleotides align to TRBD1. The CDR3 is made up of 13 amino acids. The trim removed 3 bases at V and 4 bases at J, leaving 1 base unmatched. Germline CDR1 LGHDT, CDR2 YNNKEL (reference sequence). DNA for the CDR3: TGTGCCAGCAGCCAGGGACAGGCCTATGGCTACACCTTC. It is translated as CASSQGQAYGYTF.

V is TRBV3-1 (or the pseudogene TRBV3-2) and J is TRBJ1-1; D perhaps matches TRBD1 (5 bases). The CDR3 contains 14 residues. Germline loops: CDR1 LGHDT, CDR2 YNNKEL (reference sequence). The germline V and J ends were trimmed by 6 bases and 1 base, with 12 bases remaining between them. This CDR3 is CASRKDTSNTEAFF. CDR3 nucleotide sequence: TGTGCCAGCAGGAAGGACACCTCGAACACTGAAGCTTTCTTT.

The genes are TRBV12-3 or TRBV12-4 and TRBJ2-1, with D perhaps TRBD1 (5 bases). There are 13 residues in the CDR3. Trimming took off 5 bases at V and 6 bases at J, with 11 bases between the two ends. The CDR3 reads CASSRQGPNEQFF. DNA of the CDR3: TGTGCCAGCAGTCGGCAGGGCCCCAATGAGCAGTTCTTC.

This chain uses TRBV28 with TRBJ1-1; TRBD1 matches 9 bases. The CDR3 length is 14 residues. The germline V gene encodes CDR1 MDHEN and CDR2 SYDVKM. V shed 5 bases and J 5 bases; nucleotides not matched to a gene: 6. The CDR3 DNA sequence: TGTGCCAGCAGTCCCGGGACAGGGTTTACTGAAGCTTTCTTT. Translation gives CASSPGTGFTEAFF.

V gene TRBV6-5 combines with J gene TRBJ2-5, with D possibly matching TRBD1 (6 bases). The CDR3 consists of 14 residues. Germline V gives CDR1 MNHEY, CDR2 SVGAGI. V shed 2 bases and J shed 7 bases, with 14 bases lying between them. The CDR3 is CASSYPTGGGTQYF. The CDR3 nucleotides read TGTGCCAGCAGTTACCCGACAGGTGGTGGGACCCAGTACTTC.

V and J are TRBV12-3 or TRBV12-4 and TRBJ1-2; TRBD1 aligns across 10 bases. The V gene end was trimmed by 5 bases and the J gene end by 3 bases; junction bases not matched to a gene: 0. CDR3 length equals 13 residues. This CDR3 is CASSGQGDYGYTF. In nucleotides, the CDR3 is TGTGCCAGCAGTGGACAGGGGGACTATGGCTACACCTTC.

The CDR3 spells CASSERRRSSYNEQFF. DNA for the CDR3: TGTGCCAGCAGTGAAAGACGGCGGAGCTCCTACAATGAGCAGTTCTTC. The rearrangement uses TRBV2 and TRBJ2-1; D not certain. Germline loops: CDR1 SNHLY, CDR2 FYNNEI. Trimming shortened V by 2 bases and J by 0 bases, and 11 bases separated the two germline ends. This CDR3 is 16 amino acids long.

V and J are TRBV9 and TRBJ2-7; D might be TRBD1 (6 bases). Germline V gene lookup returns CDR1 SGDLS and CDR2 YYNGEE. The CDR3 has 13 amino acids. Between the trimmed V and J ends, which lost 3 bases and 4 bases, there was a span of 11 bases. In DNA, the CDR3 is TGTGCCAGCAGCGACAGGGAAGGTTACGAGCAGTACTTC. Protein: CASSDREGYEQYF.

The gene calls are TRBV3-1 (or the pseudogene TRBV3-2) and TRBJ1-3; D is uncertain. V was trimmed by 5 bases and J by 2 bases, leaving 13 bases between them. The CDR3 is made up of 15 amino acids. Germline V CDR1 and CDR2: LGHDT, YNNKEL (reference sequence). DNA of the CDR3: TGTGCCAGCAGCGCGATCCGGTCCCCTGGAAACACCATATATTTT. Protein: CASSAIRSPGNTIYF.